A selection of T cell receptor beta chains follows, all from one sample in a study of blood T cell repertoires in COVID-19. Method: immunoSEQ multiplex PCR; TCRdb's copy keeps in-frame clones and lacks some. There are about 96,000 clones in the sample; approximately 84% occur only once, and approximately 15% lies in the top ten. Sequenced input: peripheral blood. These receptors originate from a woman aged 60-70 years with acute or convalescent COVID-19. CDR3s include the opening cysteine and the closing phenylalanine or tryptophan. Each record gives: CDR3 length, D gene, J gene, V gene, clone size, CDR3 protein, CDR3 DNA. A D gene is named only where the DNA matches it firmly. Rows may omit the clone size; those that give it use once, few, many or a size class.

>13|.|TRBJ1-2|TRBV10-3|.
CAITSTENYGYTF
TGTGCCATCACCTCGACAGAAAACTATGGCTACACCTTC
>14|.|TRBJ1-6|TRBV28|once
CASSLSSGAPPLHF
TGTGCCAGCAGTTTAAGTTCCGGAGCGCCACCCCTCCACTTT
>18|TRBD1|TRBJ2-7|TRBV2|.
CASSPHEWETGVSYEQYF
TGTGCCAGCAGTCCTCACGAGTGGGAGACAGGGGTCTCCTACGAGCAGTACTTC
>15|TRBD1|TRBJ1-5|TRBV2|once
CASSGTGGGNQPQHF
TGTGCCAGCAGTGGGACAGGGGGTGGAAATCAGCCCCAGCATTTT
>14|.|TRBJ2-5|TRBV4-2|.
CASRPGQTQETQYF
TGTGCCAGCAGACCTGGACAGACTCAAGAGACCCAGTACTTC
>16|TRBD1|TRBJ1-2|TRBV7-3|few
CASSLYPEAGGAGYTF
TGTGCCAGCAGCTTATATCCAGAAGCAGGGGGCGCGGGCTACACCTTC
>15|.|TRBJ1-1|TRBV6-4|.
CASSDSGARDTEAFF
TGTGCCAGCAGTGACTCGGGGGCTAGGGACACTGAAGCTTTCTTT
>14|.|TRBJ1-1|TRBV7-9|.
CASSFSQMNTEAFF
TGTGCCAGCAGCTTCTCACAGATGAACACTGAAGCTTTCTTT
>14|.|TRBJ2-1|TRBV7-3|few
CASSLGAGNNEQFF
TGTGCCAGCAGCTTGGGGGCAGGCAACAATGAGCAGTTCTTC
>15|.|TRBJ1-2|TRBV2|few
CASRETATYNYGYTF
TGTGCCAGCAGGGAGACCGCAACCTATAACTATGGCTACACCTTC
>15|TRBD1|TRBJ1-3|TRBV5-6|.
CASSGGTASRGTIYF
TGTGCCAGCAGCGGAGGGACAGCCTCTCGGGGCACCATATATTTT
>15|TRBD1|TRBJ1-5|TRBV7-2|.
CASSPGQGLFQPQHF
TGTGCCAGCAGCCCCGGACAGGGTTTATTTCAGCCCCAGCATTTT
>14|TRBD1|TRBJ1-5|TRBV24-1|.
CATSTGTGGQPQHF
TGTGCCACCAGTACCGGGACAGGGGGCCAGCCCCAGCATTTT
>15|TRBD2|TRBJ2-5|TRBV6-5|.
CASKKSGGGQETQYF
TGTGCCAGCAAAAAGAGCGGGGGTGGGCAAGAGACCCAGTACTTC
>18|.|TRBJ1-3|TRBV5-6|.
CASSAAIWLGAYGNTIYF
TGTGCCAGCAGCGCCGCGATTTGGCTGGGGGCTTATGGAAACACCATATATTTT